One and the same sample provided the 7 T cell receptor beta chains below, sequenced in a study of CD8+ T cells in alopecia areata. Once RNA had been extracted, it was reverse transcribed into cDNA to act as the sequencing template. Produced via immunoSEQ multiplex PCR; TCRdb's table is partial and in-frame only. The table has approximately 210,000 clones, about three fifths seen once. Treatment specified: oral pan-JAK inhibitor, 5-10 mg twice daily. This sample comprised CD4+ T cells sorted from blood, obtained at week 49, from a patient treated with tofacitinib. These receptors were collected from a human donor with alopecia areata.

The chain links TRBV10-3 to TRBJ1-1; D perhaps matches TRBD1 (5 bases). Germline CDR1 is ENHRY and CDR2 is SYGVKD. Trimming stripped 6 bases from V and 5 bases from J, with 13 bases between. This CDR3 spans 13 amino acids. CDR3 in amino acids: CAIRAQEGTEAFF. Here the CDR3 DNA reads TGTGCCATCAGGGCCCAGGAGGGGACTGAAGCTTTCTTT.

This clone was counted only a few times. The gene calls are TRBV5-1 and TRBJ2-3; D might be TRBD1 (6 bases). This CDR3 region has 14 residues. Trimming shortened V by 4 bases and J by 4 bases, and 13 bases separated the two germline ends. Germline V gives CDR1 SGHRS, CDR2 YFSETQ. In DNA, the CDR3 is TGCGCCAGCAGCCAAGGACAGTCTGCAGATACGCAGTATTTT. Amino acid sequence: CASSQGQSADTQYF.

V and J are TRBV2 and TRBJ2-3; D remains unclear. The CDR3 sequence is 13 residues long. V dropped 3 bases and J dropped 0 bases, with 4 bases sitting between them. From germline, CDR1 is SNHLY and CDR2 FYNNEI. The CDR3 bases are TGTGCCAGCAGTGACGATAGCACAGATACGCAGTATTTT. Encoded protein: CASSDDSTDTQYF.

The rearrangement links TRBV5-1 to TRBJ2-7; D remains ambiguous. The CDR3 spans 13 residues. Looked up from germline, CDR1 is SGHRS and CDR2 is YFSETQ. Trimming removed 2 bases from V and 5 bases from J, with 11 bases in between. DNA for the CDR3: TGCGCCAGCAGCTTCGTAGAGGCCCACGAGCAGTACTTC. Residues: CASSFVEAHEQYF. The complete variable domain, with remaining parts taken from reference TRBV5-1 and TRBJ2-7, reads KAGVTQTPRYLIKTRGQQVTLSCSPISGHRSVSWYQQTPGQGLQFLFEYFSETQRNKGNFPGRFSGRQFSNSRSEMNVSTLELGDSALYLCASSFVEAHEQYFGPGTRLTVT.

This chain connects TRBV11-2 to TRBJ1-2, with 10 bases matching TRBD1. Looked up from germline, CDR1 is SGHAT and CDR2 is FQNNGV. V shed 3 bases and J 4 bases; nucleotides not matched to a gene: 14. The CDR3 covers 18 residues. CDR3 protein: CASSLGAGTGAQTYGYTF. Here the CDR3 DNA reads TGTGCCAGCAGCTTGGGAGCCGGGACAGGGGCCCAAACCTATGGCTACACCTTC.

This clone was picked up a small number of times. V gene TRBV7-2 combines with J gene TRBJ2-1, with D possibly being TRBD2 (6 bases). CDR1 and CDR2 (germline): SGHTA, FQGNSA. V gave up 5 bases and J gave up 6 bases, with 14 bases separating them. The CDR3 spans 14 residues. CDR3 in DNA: TGTGCCAGCAGCCGGACCCCGACTAGCAATGAGCAGTTCTTC. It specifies CASSRTPTSNEQFF.

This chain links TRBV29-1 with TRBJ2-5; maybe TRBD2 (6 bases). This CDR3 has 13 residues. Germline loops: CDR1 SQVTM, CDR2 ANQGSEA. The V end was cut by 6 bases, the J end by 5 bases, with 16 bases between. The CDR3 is CSVAGRTRETQYF. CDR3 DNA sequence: TGCAGCGTAGCCGGGAGAACCAGGGAGACCCAGTACTTC.